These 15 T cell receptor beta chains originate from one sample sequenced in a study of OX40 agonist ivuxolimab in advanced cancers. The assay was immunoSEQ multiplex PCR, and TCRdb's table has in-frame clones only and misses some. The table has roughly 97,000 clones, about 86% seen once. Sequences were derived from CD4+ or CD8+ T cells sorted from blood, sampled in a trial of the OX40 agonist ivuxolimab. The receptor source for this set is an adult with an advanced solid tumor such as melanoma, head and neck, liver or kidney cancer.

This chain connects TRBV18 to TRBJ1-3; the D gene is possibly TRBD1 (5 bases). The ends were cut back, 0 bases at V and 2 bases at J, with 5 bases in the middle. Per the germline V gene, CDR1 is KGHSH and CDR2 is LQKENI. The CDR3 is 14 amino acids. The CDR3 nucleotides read TGTGCCAGCTCACCACCAGGGGCTGGAAACACCATATATTTT. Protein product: CASSPPGAGNTIYF. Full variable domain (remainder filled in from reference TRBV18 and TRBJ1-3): NAGVMQNPRHLVRRRGQEARLRCSPMKGHSHVYWYRQLPEEGLKFMVYLQKENIIDESGMPKERFSAEFPKEGPSILRIQQVVRGDSAAYFCASSPPGAGNTIYFGEGSWLTVV.

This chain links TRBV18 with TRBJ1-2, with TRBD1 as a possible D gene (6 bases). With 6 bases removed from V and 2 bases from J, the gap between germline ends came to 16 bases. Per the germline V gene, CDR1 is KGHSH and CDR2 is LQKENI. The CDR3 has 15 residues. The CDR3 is CASSAQGRLNYGYTF. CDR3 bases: TGTGCCAGCTCCGCACAGGGTCGACTCAACTATGGCTACACCTTC.

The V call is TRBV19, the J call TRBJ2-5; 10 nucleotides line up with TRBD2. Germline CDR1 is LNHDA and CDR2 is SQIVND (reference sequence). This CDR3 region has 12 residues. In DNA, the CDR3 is TGTGGGACTAGCGGAGACCAAGAGACCCAGTACTTC. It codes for CGTSGDQETQYF.

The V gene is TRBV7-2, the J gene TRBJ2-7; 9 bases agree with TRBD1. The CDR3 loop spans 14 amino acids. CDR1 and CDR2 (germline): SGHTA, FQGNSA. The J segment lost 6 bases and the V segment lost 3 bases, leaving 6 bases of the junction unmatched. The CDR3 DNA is TGTGCCAGCAGCTTCCGGACAGGGGAATCCGAGCAGTACTTC. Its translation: CASSFRTGESEQYF.

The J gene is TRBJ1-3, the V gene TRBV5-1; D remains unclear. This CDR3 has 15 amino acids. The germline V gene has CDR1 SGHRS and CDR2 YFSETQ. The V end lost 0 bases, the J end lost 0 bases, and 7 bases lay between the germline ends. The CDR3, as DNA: TGCGCCAGCAGCTTGGGGCCGGGCTCTGGAAACACCATATATTTT. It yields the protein CASSLGPGSGNTIYF.

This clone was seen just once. CDR3 DNA: TGTGCCAGCAAATGGGGACAGACTAATGAAAAACTGTTTTTT. Protein: CASKWGQTNEKLFF. This chain links TRBV21-1 with TRBJ1-4; the table's D call TRBD1 went unverified against the DNA. TRBV21-1 corresponds to a pseudogene. This CDR3 region has 14 residues.

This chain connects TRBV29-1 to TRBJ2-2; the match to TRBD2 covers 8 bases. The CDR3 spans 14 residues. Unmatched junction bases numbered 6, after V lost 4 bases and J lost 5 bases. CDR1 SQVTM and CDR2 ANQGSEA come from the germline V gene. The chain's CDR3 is CSVGREVGTGELFF. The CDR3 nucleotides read TGCAGCGTTGGGCGGGAGGTAGGGACCGGGGAGCTGTTTTTT.

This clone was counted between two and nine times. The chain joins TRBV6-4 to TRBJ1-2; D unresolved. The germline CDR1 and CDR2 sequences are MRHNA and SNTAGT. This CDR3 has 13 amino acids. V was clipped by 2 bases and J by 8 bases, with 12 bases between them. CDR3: CASSDPGGIGYTF. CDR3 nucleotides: TGTGCCAGCAGTGACCCGGGAGGGATCGGCTACACCTTC.

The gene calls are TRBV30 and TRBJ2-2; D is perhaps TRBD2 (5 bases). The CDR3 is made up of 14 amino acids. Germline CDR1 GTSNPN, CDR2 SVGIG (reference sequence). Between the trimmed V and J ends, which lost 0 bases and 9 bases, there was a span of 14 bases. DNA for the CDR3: TGTGCCTGGAGTGTAACCCCGGGGAGAAGGGAGCTGTTTTTT. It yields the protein CAWSVTPGRRELFF.

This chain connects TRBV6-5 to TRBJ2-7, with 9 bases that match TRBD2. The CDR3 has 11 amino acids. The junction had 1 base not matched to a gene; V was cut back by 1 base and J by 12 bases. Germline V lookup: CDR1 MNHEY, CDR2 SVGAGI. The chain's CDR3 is CASSYLGLAYF. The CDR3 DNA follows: TGTGCCAGCAGTTACTTGGGACTAGCGTACTTC.

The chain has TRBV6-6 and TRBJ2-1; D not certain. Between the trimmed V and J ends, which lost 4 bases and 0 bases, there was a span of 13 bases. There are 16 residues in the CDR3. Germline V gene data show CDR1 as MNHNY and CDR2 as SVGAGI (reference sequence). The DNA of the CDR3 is TGTGCCAGCAGTTCGCCGAGACTCAGCTCCTACAATGAGCAGTTCTTC. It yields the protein CASSSPRLSSYNEQFF.

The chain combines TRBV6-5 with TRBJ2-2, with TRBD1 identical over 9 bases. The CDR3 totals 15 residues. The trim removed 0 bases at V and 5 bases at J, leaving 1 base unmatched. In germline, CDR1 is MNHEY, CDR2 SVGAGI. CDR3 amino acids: CASSYSTGGTGELFF. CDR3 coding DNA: TGTGCCAGCAGTTACTCGACAGGGGGAACCGGGGAGCTGTTTTTT.

The DNA of the CDR3 is TGTGCCAGCAGCCAACTACTTAACCGTCCTGGGGCCAACGTCCTGACTTTC. Amino acid sequence: CASSQLLNRPGANVLTF. The rearrangement uses TRBV14 and TRBJ2-6; D call uncertain. This CDR3 is built from 17 residues. The ends were cut back, 2 bases at V and 2 bases at J, with 13 bases in the middle. Germline loops: CDR1 SGHDN, CDR2 FVKESK.

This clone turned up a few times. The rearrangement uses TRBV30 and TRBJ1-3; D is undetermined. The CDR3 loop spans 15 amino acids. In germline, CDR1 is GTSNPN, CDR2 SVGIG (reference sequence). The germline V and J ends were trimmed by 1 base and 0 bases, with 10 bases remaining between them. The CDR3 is CAWSAHAGSGNTIYF. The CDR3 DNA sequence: TGTGCCTGGAGTGCACATGCAGGCTCTGGAAACACCATATATTTT.

The CDR3 loop is CASSLGQGAGNEQFF. The CDR3 nucleotides are TGTGCCAGCAGCCTGGGACAGGGGGCGGGCAATGAGCAGTTCTTC. The chain recombines TRBV11-3 with TRBJ2-1; TRBD1 matches 12 bases. With 5 bases clipped from V and 6 bases from J, the junction kept 5 bases outside the gene matches. Germline loops: CDR1 SGHNT, CDR2 YENEEA. The CDR3 has 15 residues.